The clone carrying this T cell receptor (beta chain) was counted a single time. The antigen remains unidentified. Sequenced by immunoSEQ multiplex PCR; TCRdb stores in-frame clones only, minus some. The sample contains a few million clones, roughly 92% of which appear only once. These data come from a study of shared clonotypes between healthy human individuals. General study points: When naive CD4 clonotypes were compared across a few donors, roughly 4.9% were shared.

CDR1 SQVTM and CDR2 ANQGSEA come from the germline V gene. The CDR3 sequence is 13 residues long. Losses at the gene ends were 5 bases for V and 5 bases for J; bases not matched to a gene: 4. This receptor was obtained from a young man in good health. This chain joins TRBV29-1 and TRBJ2-2; TRBD2 matches at 8 bases. The sequencing input was naive CD4+ T cells sorted from blood. Subset meaning: CD45RA+ positively selected. The CDR3 reads CSVWLAGTGELFF. The CDR3 DNA is TGCAGCGTTTGGTTAGCGGGGACCGGGGAGCTGTTTTTT.